One and the same sample provided the 32 T cell receptor beta chains below, sequenced in a study of T cell changes during pregnancy in multiple sclerosis. This table comes from immunoSEQ multiplex PCR, and its TCRdb copy is limited to in-frame clones, with some not included. The repertoire consists of tens of thousands of clones, with around 92% occurring once and the leading ten covering about 2.3%. Sequencing was performed on peripheral blood, taken in the third trimester of pregnancy. The receptors stem from a female donor in good health, enrolled as a control in a pregnancy study.

The chain joins TRBV20-1 to TRBJ2-5, with D uncertain. The germline V gene has CDR1 DFQATT and CDR2 SNEGSKA (reference sequence). The length of the CDR3 is 11 residues. The ends were cut back, 6 bases at V and 5 bases at J, with 10 bases in the middle. The CDR3 region has the DNA TGCAGTGCCACTGAGGTGGAGACCCAGTACTTC. It codes for CSATEVETQYF.

The chain combines TRBV7-8 with TRBJ2-7; D gene uncertain. V lost 0 bases, J lost 2 bases, and 8 bases lay in between. This CDR3 has 14 residues. Per the germline V gene, CDR1 is SGHVS and CDR2 is FQNEAQ. Here the CDR3 reads CASSLAPRTYEQYF. The CDR3 nucleotides are TGTGCCAGCAGCTTAGCCCCTAGGACCTACGAGCAGTACTTC.

Comment on this clone: Other DNA sequences in this sample translate to the same CDR3. V is TRBV6-5 and J is TRBJ1-1; tentative D call: TRBD1 (5 bases). Germline V gene data show CDR1 as MNHEY and CDR2 as SVGAGI. The CDR3 has 13 residues. V was pared by 0 bases and J by 5 bases, with 7 bases between. The CDR3 DNA reads TGTGCCAGCAGTTACTCGGGGGGGACTGAAGCTTTCTTT. Its protein is CASSYSGGTEAFF.

This rearrangement joins TRBV7-9 to TRBJ1-1; 7 bases agree with TRBD1. Losses at the gene ends were 4 bases for V and 6 bases for J; bases not matched to a gene: 11. The CDR3 runs to 15 residues. From germline, CDR1 is SEHNR and CDR2 FQNEAQ (reference sequence). As DNA, the CDR3 is TGTGCCAGCAGCTCAGAGACAGGGAAGGAGGCTGAAGCTTTCTTT. Its protein product is CASSSETGKEAEAFF.

The chain links TRBV30 to TRBJ1-2, with TRBD1 as a possible D gene (5 bases). CDR1 GTSNPN and CDR2 SVGIG come from the germline V gene (reference sequence). This CDR3 is 13 amino acids long. Deletions cut 1 base from V and 8 bases from J, with 14 bases between. The CDR3 sequence is CAWSARGSSGYTF. DNA for the CDR3: TGTGCCTGGAGTGCCCGGGGGTCCAGCGGCTACACCTTC.

The V and J genes are TRBV9 and TRBJ1-2, with TRBD1 matching 10 bases. The CDR3 has 17 residues. Germline values: CDR1 SGDLS, CDR2 YYNGEE. After removal of 0 bases from V and 5 bases from J, the junction contained 10 bases not matched to a gene. CDR3 DNA sequence: TGTGCCAGCAGCGTAGGGGACAGGGGTTTTTCTCGATATGGCTACACCTTC. Its protein is CASSVGDRGFSRYGYTF.

This clone was picked up a small number of times. V usage is TRBV15 and J usage is TRBJ1-5, with no clear D. Germline lookup yields CDR1 LNHNV and CDR2 YYDKDF (reference sequence). This CDR3 has 12 residues. Trimming shortened V by 1 base and J by 7 bases, and 5 bases separated the two germline ends. The CDR3 reads CATSRGGQPQHF. As DNA, the CDR3 is TGTGCCACCAGCAGAGGAGGACAGCCCCAGCATTTT. Full variable domain (remainder filled in from reference TRBV15 and TRBJ1-5): DAMVIQNPRYQVTQFGKPVTLSCSQTLNHNVMYWYQQKSSQAPKLLFHYYDKDFNNEADTPDNFQSRRPNTSFCFLDIRSPGLGDTAMYLCATSRGGQPQHFGDGTRLSIL.

The rearrangement joins TRBV7-2 to TRBJ1-2; 8 nucleotides align to TRBD1. This CDR3 is built from 18 residues. Unmatched junction bases numbered 19, after V lost 6 bases and J lost 4 bases. The germline CDR1 and CDR2 sequences are SGHTA and FQGNSA. CDR3 nucleotide sequence: TGTGCCAGCAGGACAGTGGACAGGGAGTCTAGGGGACCCTATGGCTACACCTTC. Translated: CASRTVDRESRGPYGYTF.

This clone came up once. The chain links TRBV7-2 to TRBJ2-7; 7 nucleotides agree with TRBD2. The germline gives CDR1 SGHTA, CDR2 FQGNSA. CDR3 length equals 14 residues. The junction had 3 bases not matched to a gene; V was cut back by 3 bases and J by 1 base. CDR3 in amino acids: CASSFAGVSYEQYF. The CDR3 DNA sequence: TGTGCCAGCAGCTTCGCGGGAGTGTCCTACGAGCAGTACTTC.

CDR3 in amino acids: CASSLQYRSTDTQYF. DNA of the CDR3: TGTGCCAGCAGTCTCCAGTACCGTAGCACAGATACGCAGTATTTT. The genes are TRBV27 and TRBJ2-3; D not resolved. The CDR3 extends over 15 amino acids. Germline CDR1 reads MNHEY; CDR2 reads SMNVEV (reference sequence). V was clipped by 5 bases and J by 0 bases, with 12 bases between them.

The J gene is TRBJ2-3, the V gene TRBV13; D perhaps matches TRBD2 (5 bases). The V and J ends lost 5 bases and 8 bases respectively, with 17 bases between them. Germline CDR1 reads PRHDT; CDR2 reads FYEKMQ (reference sequence). CDR3 length: 14 amino acids. The CDR3 DNA reads TGTGCCAGCAGCCCAGGACTGGGAGAGGGTACGCAGTATTTT. Translating gives CASSPGLGEGTQYF.

The chain links TRBV6-4 to TRBJ2-2, with 16 bases lining up with TRBD2. Trimming at V came to 5 bases and at J to 5 bases, leaving 5 bases not matched to a gene. Germline V gene sequence: CDR1 MRHNA, CDR2 SNTAGT. This CDR3 contains 17 residues. CDR3 sequence (DNA): TGTGCCAGCAGTCCGGGACTAGCGGGGGGGAGAACCGGGGAGCTGTTTTTT. Translated, it gives CASSPGLAGGRTGELFF.

There are a few counts of this clone. The J gene is TRBJ2-6, the V gene TRBV11-2, with TRBD1 matching over 10 bases. The CDR3 is 12 residues long. The junction had 3 bases not matched to a gene; V was cut back by 8 bases and J by 11 bases. CDR1 SGHAT and CDR2 FQNNGV come from the germline V gene. CDR3 nucleotide sequence: TGTGCCAGCTTGGGACAGGGGTACGTCCTGACTTTC. The encoded protein is CASLGQGYVLTF. Combining the CDR3 with reference TRBV11-2 and TRBJ2-6 gives the whole variable domain EAGVAQSPRYKIIEKRQSVAFWCNPISGHATLYWYQQILGQGPKLLIQFQNNGVVDDSQLPKDRFSAERLKGVDSTLKIQPAKLEDSAVYLCASLGQGYVLTFGAGSRLTVL.

This chain joins TRBV9 and TRBJ2-2; D gene ambiguous. V lost 0 bases and J lost 6, with 6 bases in between. The CDR3 is made up of 13 amino acids. Germline V CDR1 and CDR2: SGDLS, YYNGEE. This CDR3 is CASSVVGAGELFF. Written as DNA, the CDR3 is TGTGCCAGCAGCGTAGTAGGAGCCGGGGAGCTGTTTTTT.

The V and J genes are TRBV18 and TRBJ2-1; D is unresolved. The CDR3 length is 13 residues. Trimming shortened V by 8 bases and J by 8 bases, and 16 bases separated the two germline ends. Germline-derived CDR1 and CDR2 are KGHSH and LQKENI. The CDR3 reads CASHLTSYDEQFF. CDR3 coding DNA: TGTGCCAGCCACCTAACTTCTTACGATGAGCAGTTCTTC. The full variable domain, rest sourced from reference TRBV18 and TRBJ2-1, is NAGVMQNPRHLVRRRGQEARLRCSPMKGHSHVYWYRQLPEEGLKFMVYLQKENIIDESGMPKERFSAEFPKEGPSILRIQQVVRGDSAAYFCASHLTSYDEQFFGPGTRLTVL.

The V and J genes are TRBV6-5 and TRBJ2-2; TRBD2 matches at 10 bases. Germline trimming cut 5 bases from V and 6 bases from J; bases unmatched to any gene: 6. Germline V gene lookup returns CDR1 MNHEY and CDR2 SVGAGI. The CDR3 contains 15 residues. The CDR3 sequence: CASSPLAGAAGELFF. DNA of the CDR3: TGTGCCAGCAGTCCCCTAGCGGGGGCTGCCGGGGAGCTGTTTTTT.

The rearrangement links TRBV6-1 to TRBJ2-1; the match to TRBD2 covers 8 bases. The germline gives CDR1 MNHNS, CDR2 SASEGT. The ends lost 7 bases at V and 0 bases at J; junction bases unmatched: 2. The CDR3 loop spans 14 amino acids. The CDR3 protein is CASNLAGSYNEQFF. CDR3 coding DNA: TGTGCCAGCAATCTAGCGGGCTCCTACAATGAGCAGTTCTTC.

The V and J genes are TRBV7-2 and TRBJ1-5, with D maybe TRBD1 (6 bases). Trimming pared 3 bases from V and 5 bases from J, leaving 14 bases between. CDR3 length: 15 amino acids. Germline lookup yields CDR1 SGHTA and CDR2 FQGNSA. The CDR3 sequence is CASSLTDEGDQPQHF. The CDR3 region has the DNA TGTGCCAGCAGCTTGACGGATGAGGGGGATCAGCCCCAGCATTTT.

V usage is TRBV19 and J usage is TRBJ2-1; 7 bases are a match to TRBD1. The CDR3 contains 15 residues. The V gene's germline CDR1 is LNHDA and CDR2 SQIVND (reference sequence). V shed 0 bases, J shed 7 bases, and the junction held 6 bases outside the gene matches. CDR3 sequence reads: CASSIEGTALNEQFF. As DNA, the CDR3 is TGTGCCAGTAGTATAGAAGGGACAGCCTTGAATGAGCAGTTCTTC.

The rearrangement uses TRBV28 and TRBJ1-5, with 7 nucleotides matching TRBD1. Germline loops: CDR1 MDHEN, CDR2 SYDVKM. The CDR3 is 14 amino acids. The trim removed 6 bases at V and 7 bases at J, leaving 9 bases unmatched. The CDR3 DNA is TGTGCCAGCAGGACATCCGACAGGGCCCAGCCCCAGCATTTT. It encodes CASRTSDRAQPQHF.

V gene TRBV28 combines with J gene TRBJ2-6, with D perhaps matching TRBD1 (5 bases). The CDR3 contains 16 residues. Trimming pared 3 bases from V and 2 bases from J, leaving 11 bases between. Germline V gene data show CDR1 as MDHEN and CDR2 as SYDVKM. The CDR3 loop reads CASSFSRAAGANVLTF. In DNA, the CDR3 is TGTGCCAGCAGTTTTTCCAGGGCCGCTGGGGCCAACGTCCTGACTTTC.

The chain has TRBV4-2 and TRBJ1-1; 8 positions agree with TRBD1. The junction had 7 bases not matched to a gene; V was cut back by 4 bases and J by 3 bases. The CDR3 loop spans 15 amino acids. Per germline, CDR1 LGHNA and CDR2 YNFKEQ. CDR3: CASSPSGGIDTEAFF. The CDR3 DNA is TGTGCCAGCAGCCCTTCAGGGGGCATCGACACTGAAGCTTTCTTT.

The J gene is TRBJ2-2, the V gene TRBV5-6; 7 nucleotides agree with TRBD1. Germline CDR1 reads SGHDT; CDR2 reads YYEEEE. V trimming: 4 bases; J trimming: 7 bases; junction bases outside the gene matches: 10. CDR3 size: 15 residues. In nucleotides, the CDR3 is TGTGCCAGCAGCATCGGACAGGTCAGAAGCGGGGAGCTGTTTTTT. Its protein is CASSIGQVRSGELFF.

The rearrangement uses TRBV7-6 and TRBJ2-3, with 10 bases matching TRBD1. V lost 3 bases to trimming and J lost 2 bases; unmatched junction nucleotides: 2. Germline V lookup: CDR1 SGHVS, CDR2 FNYEAQ. This CDR3 has 15 residues. The CDR3 DNA reads as TGTGCCAGCAGCTTGGGACAGGGGTCCACAGATACGCAGTATTTT. Amino acids: CASSLGQGSTDTQYF. Combining the CDR3 with reference TRBV7-6 and TRBJ2-3 gives the whole variable domain GAGVSQSPRYKVTKRGQDVALRCDPISGHVSLYWYRQALGQGPEFLTYFNYEAQQDKSGLPNDRFSAERPEGSISTLTIQRTEQRDSAMYRCASSLGQGSTDTQYFGPGTRLTVL.

This clone showed up just once. This chain connects TRBV9 to TRBJ1-2; 9 positions agree with TRBD1. The germline V gene has CDR1 SGDLS and CDR2 YYNGEE. V shed 4 bases, J shed 7 bases, and the junction held 5 bases outside the gene matches. This CDR3 region has 13 residues. The CDR3 is CASSPQDRGGYTF. The CDR3 coding sequence is TGTGCCAGCAGCCCCCAGGACAGGGGTGGCTACACCTTC.

J is TRBJ2-7 and V is TRBV18; D might be TRBD2 (6 bases). The CDR3 is made up of 14 amino acids. The V end lost 5 bases, the J end lost 3 bases, and 14 bases lay between the germline ends. CDR1 is KGHSH and CDR2 is LQKENI in the germline V gene. CDR3 loop: CASSGRDSLYEQYF. CDR3 nucleotide sequence: TGTGCCAGCTCAGGCCGGGACTCCCTCTACGAGCAGTACTTC.

The chain couples TRBV6-4 to TRBJ2-3, with TRBD2 matching over 7 bases. Germline V lookup: CDR1 MRHNA, CDR2 SNTAGT. Losses at the gene ends were 6 bases for V and 2 bases for J; bases not matched to a gene: 8. There are 15 residues in the CDR3. CDR3 protein: CASRPGEGSTDTQYF. As DNA, the CDR3 is TGTGCCAGCAGGCCCGGGGAGGGCTCCACAGATACGCAGTATTTT.

This chain connects TRBV19 to TRBJ2-7; no definite D call. CDR3 size: 15 residues. In germline, CDR1 is LNHDA, CDR2 SQIVND (reference sequence). V shed 6 bases and J shed 4 bases, with 19 bases lying between them. CDR3: CASRSTKNADYEQYF. The CDR3 nucleotides read TGTGCCAGTAGGTCAACTAAAAACGCCGATTACGAGCAGTACTTC. Based on the CDR3 plus reference TRBV19 and TRBJ2-7, the full variable domain is DGGITQSPKYLFRKEGQNVTLSCEQNLNHDAMYWYRQDPGQGLRLIYYSQIVNDFQKGDIAEGYSVSREKKESFPLTVTSAQKNPTAFYLCASRSTKNADYEQYFGPGTRLTVT.

The V call is TRBV29-1, the J call TRBJ2-1; 7 bases agree with TRBD2. From germline, CDR1 is SQVTM and CDR2 ANQGSEA. V was clipped by 4 bases and J by 5 bases; unmatched bases: 5. The CDR3 length is 13 residues. CDR3 nucleotides: TGCAGCGTTGGAGGGCTAGCGGACAATGAGCAGTTCTTC. Protein product: CSVGGLADNEQFF.

The chain couples TRBV5-1 to TRBJ2-5; D ambiguous. V dropped 0 bases and J dropped 4 bases, with 16 bases sitting between them. Germline V lookup: CDR1 SGHRS, CDR2 YFSETQ. The CDR3 sequence is 16 residues long. This CDR3 is CASSLGATALGETQYF. The CDR3 nucleotides are TGCGCCAGCAGCTTGGGGGCGACCGCCCTCGGAGAGACCCAGTACTTC.

This chain joins TRBV7-9 and TRBJ2-1, with D perhaps TRBD2 (5 bases). The CDR3 has 15 amino acids. V shed 3 bases and J shed 6 bases, with 15 bases lying between them. CDR1 SEHNR and CDR2 FQNEAQ come from the germline V gene (reference sequence). The CDR3 DNA follows: TGTGCCAGCAGCTTGGGCAGCGGAACCTCCAATGAGCAGTTCTTC. Translated, it gives CASSLGSGTSNEQFF.

This clone occurred once. V is TRBV4-2 and J is TRBJ2-1; 12 bases are a match to TRBD2. The CDR3 sequence is 16 residues long. Per germline, CDR1 LGHNA and CDR2 YNFKEQ. Unmatched junction bases numbered 6, after V lost 3 bases and J lost 6 bases. The CDR3 spells CASSQPGLAGINEQFF. For the CDR3, the DNA is TGTGCCAGCAGCCAGCCCGGACTAGCGGGGATCAATGAGCAGTTCTTC.